The 21 T cell receptor beta chains listed next were all sequenced from one sample in a study of blood T cell repertoires in COVID-19. Generated by immunoSEQ multiplex PCR, the TCRdb table keeps only in-frame clones and is missing some. The data show some 230,000 clones, 82% seen once. Sequenced: peripheral blood. The receptors come from an elderly woman with COVID-19, enrolled during active disease.

The chain recombines TRBV5-1 with TRBJ1-1; possible D gene TRBD1, 6 bases. Deletions cut 5 bases from V and 3 bases from J, with 17 bases between. This CDR3 contains 15 residues. CDR1 and CDR2 (germline): SGHRS, YFSETQ. In nucleotides, the CDR3 is TGCGCCAGCAGAACGGACAGACTGGGGGACACTGAAGCTTTCTTT. Translated, it gives CASRTDRLGDTEAFF.

The V call is TRBV19, the J call TRBJ2-1, with 12 bases identical to TRBD2. Germline trimming cut 4 bases from V and 7 bases from J; bases unmatched to any gene: 5. In germline, CDR1 is LNHDA, CDR2 SQIVND (reference sequence). CDR3 size: 15 residues. CDR3 amino acids: CASSSLAGGVNEQFF. As DNA, the CDR3 is TGTGCCAGTAGTAGTCTAGCGGGAGGGGTAAATGAGCAGTTCTTC.

This clone appeared a few times. The V and J genes are TRBV19 and TRBJ1-4; 8 positions agree with TRBD1. The V gene end was trimmed by 5 bases and the J gene end by 0 bases; junction bases not matched to a gene: 5. The CDR3 contains 16 residues. CDR1 and CDR2 (germline): LNHDA, SQIVND (reference sequence). CDR3: CASSRGTGTTNEKLFF. The CDR3 nucleotides read TGTGCCAGTAGTCGAGGGACAGGTACAACTAATGAAAAACTGTTTTTT.

This clone came up a few times. The rearrangement uses TRBV18 and TRBJ1-4; 8 bases are a match to TRBD1. Germline assignment: CDR1 KGHSH and CDR2 LQKENI. Trimming cost V 4 bases and J 3 bases; bases outside gene matches: 4. The CDR3 has 15 residues. CDR3: CASSQPGQANEKLFF. As DNA, the CDR3 is TGTGCCAGCTCACAACCGGGACAGGCTAATGAAAAACTGTTTTTT.

This clone was seen once. V is TRBV5-1 and J is TRBJ2-2; TRBD1 matches at 9 bases. With 1 base clipped from V and 5 bases from J, the junction kept 15 bases outside the gene matches. The CDR3 is 19 amino acids. Germline loops: CDR1 SGHRS, CDR2 YFSETQ. The CDR3 protein is CASSLNLGTGRFSTGELFF. CDR3 nucleotide sequence: TGCGCCAGCAGCTTGAATCTGGGGACAGGGCGGTTTAGTACCGGGGAGCTGTTTTTT. Together with reference TRBV5-1 and TRBJ2-2, the CDR3 gives the full variable domain: KAGVTQTPRYLIKTRGQQVTLSCSPISGHRSVSWYQQTPGQGLQFLFEYFSETQRNKGNFPGRFSGRQFSNSRSEMNVSTLELGDSALYLCASSLNLGTGRFSTGELFFGEGSRLTVL.

The chain combines TRBV6-5 with TRBJ1-1; D uncertain. V was shortened by 4 bases and J by 8 bases, with 14 bases between the two germline ends. Germline loops: CDR1 MNHEY, CDR2 SVGAGI. The CDR3 is 13 residues long. The CDR3 spells CASSWRGYKEAFF. The CDR3 DNA is TGTGCCAGCAGTTGGCGGGGATACAAGGAAGCTTTCTTT.

The chain joins TRBV13 to TRBJ2-7, with D perhaps matching TRBD1 (6 bases). From germline, CDR1 is PRHDT and CDR2 FYEKMQ (reference sequence). The CDR3 covers 15 residues. V was clipped by 5 bases and J by 5 bases, with 19 bases between them. CDR3 amino acids: CASSPVDRRHNEQYF. The CDR3 DNA follows: TGTGCCAGCAGCCCCGTGGACAGACGCCACAACGAGCAGTACTTC.

The chain joins TRBV14 to TRBJ2-7; 8 nucleotides match TRBD1. V trimming: 4 bases; J trimming: 0 bases; junction bases outside the gene matches: 8. CDR3 length: 16 residues. CDR1 is SGHDN and CDR2 is FVKESK in the germline V gene. CDR3 residues: CASSRGRTGSSYEQYF. CDR3 DNA: TGTGCCAGCAGCCGAGGTCGGACAGGGAGCTCCTACGAGCAGTACTTC.

This chain connects TRBV24-1 to TRBJ2-2, with 8 bases fitting TRBD1. The junction had 10 bases not matched to a gene; V was cut back by 5 bases and J by 0 bases. The CDR3 runs 18 residues. The germline V gene has CDR1 KGHDR and CDR2 SFDVKD. CDR3 sequence reads: CATSAPDRALSNTGELFF. The CDR3 nucleotides are TGTGCCACCAGTGCCCCGGACAGGGCCCTCTCGAACACCGGGGAGCTGTTTTTT.

This clone was seen just once. The chain employs TRBV27 and TRBJ1-2; weak D call: TRBD1 (6 bases). The ends were cut back, 5 bases at V and 5 bases at J, with 12 bases in the middle. Germline V CDR1 and CDR2: MNHEY, SMNVEV (reference sequence). The CDR3 extends over 13 amino acids. The CDR3 loop is CASSKQGGYGYTF. The CDR3 DNA follows: TGTGCCAGCAGTAAACAGGGAGGGTATGGCTACACCTTC.

This chain uses TRBV10-1 with TRBJ1-4; D unclear. Trimming took 4 bases from V and 8 from J, leaving 11 bases between them. The CDR3 spans 13 residues. The germline CDR1 and CDR2 sequences are WNHNN and SYGVQD (reference sequence). This CDR3 reads CASSVEVGEKLFF. The CDR3 bases are TGCGCCAGCAGTGTGGAGGTGGGAGAAAAACTGTTTTTT.

This clone has more than one count but fewer than ten. The genes are TRBV28 and TRBJ2-7; D is possibly TRBD2 (6 bases). Germline assignment: CDR1 MDHEN and CDR2 SYDVKM. The CDR3 extends over 11 amino acids. The V end was cut by 7 bases, the J end by 6 bases, with 10 bases between. CDR3 sequence (DNA): TGTGCCAGCAAGGGAGGTCGCGAGCAGTACTTC. It yields the protein CASKGGREQYF.

In this sample, this clone turned up once. V gene TRBV12-3 or TRBV12-4 combines with J gene TRBJ1-1; maybe TRBD1 (6 bases). The CDR3 has 13 amino acids. The V and J ends lost 6 bases and 1 base respectively, with 9 bases between them. CDR3 coding DNA: TGTGCCAGCAGGCCACAGGGGAACACTGAAGCTTTCTTT. This translates into CASRPQGNTEAFF.

This sequence joins TRBV25-1 and TRBJ2-5; 7 bases align to TRBD2. Germline V CDR1 and CDR2: MGHDK, SYGVNS. V was clipped by 1 base and J by 4 bases; unmatched bases: 6. The CDR3 sequence is 15 residues long. The CDR3 DNA reads as TGTGCCAGCAGTGAATGGGTTGGGGGGGGAGAGACCCAGTACTTC. Translating it yields CASSEWVGGGETQYF.

This clone was recorded once. The chain couples TRBV28 to TRBJ2-1, with TRBD1 identical over 9 bases. Per germline, CDR1 MDHEN and CDR2 SYDVKM. Germline trimming cut 7 bases from V and 10 bases from J; bases unmatched to any gene: 11. The CDR3 consists of 14 residues. CDR3 bases: TGTGCCAGCAAAACAGGGGGCCCCCTAAGGGAGCAGTTCTTC. Its protein is CASKTGGPLREQFF.

J is TRBJ1-3 and V is TRBV3-1 (or the pseudogene TRBV3-2), with 7 bases matching TRBD1. Germline trimming cut 5 bases from V and 6 bases from J; bases unmatched to any gene: 7. The germline V gene encodes CDR1 LGHDT and CDR2 YNNKEL (reference sequence). The CDR3 contains 14 residues. CDR3: CASSARDSSNTIYF. The CDR3 nucleotides read TGTGCCAGCAGCGCCCGGGACAGTTCAAACACCATATATTTT.

The rearrangement links TRBV24-1 to TRBJ1-5; TRBD1 matches 8 bases. The CDR3 has 15 residues. The V and J ends lost 7 bases and 5 bases, in that order; junction bases with no gene match: 9. Looked up from germline, CDR1 is KGHDR and CDR2 is SFDVKD. The CDR3 loop is CATRTHTGGDQPQHF. CDR3 sequence (DNA): TGTGCCACCAGGACCCATACAGGGGGGGATCAGCCCCAGCATTTT.

This clone was recorded once. The V call is TRBV5-1, the J call TRBJ1-2; 8 bases align to TRBD1. V lost 3 bases, J lost 10 bases, and 5 bases stayed unmatched. The CDR3 has 12 amino acids. Germline CDR1 SGHRS, CDR2 YFSETQ. The CDR3 nucleotides are TGCGCCAGCAGCTCGATGACAGGGGCCTACACCTTC. Translating gives CASSSMTGAYTF.

The CDR3 region is CAWSVGGRGGGYTF. The CDR3 DNA is TGTGCCTGGAGTGTTGGAGGGCGTGGAGGCGGCTACACCTTC. The chain combines TRBV30 with TRBJ1-2, with D unclear. V dropped 0 bases and J dropped 8 bases, with 16 bases sitting between them. Germline values: CDR1 GTSNPN, CDR2 SVGIG (reference sequence). The length of the CDR3 is 14 residues.

This clone was observed a handful of times. J is TRBJ2-7 and V is TRBV5-1; 9 nucleotides match TRBD1. Germline loops: CDR1 SGHRS, CDR2 YFSETQ. The junction had 13 bases not matched to a gene; V was cut back by 3 bases and J by 9 bases. The CDR3 runs to 15 residues. CDR3 DNA: TGCGCCAGCAGCTCGCCGGGACAGGGAGTAGGAGGGCAGTACTTC. Translating it yields CASSSPGQGVGGQYF.

V usage is TRBV24-1 and J usage is TRBJ2-5, with unresolved D. V was shortened by 4 bases and J by 5 bases, with 10 bases between the two germline ends. This CDR3 contains 13 residues. Germline-derived CDR1 and CDR2 are KGHDR and SFDVKD. CDR3 bases: TGTGCCACCAGTGACTGGCAATCGGAGACCCAGTACTTC. Translating gives CATSDWQSETQYF.